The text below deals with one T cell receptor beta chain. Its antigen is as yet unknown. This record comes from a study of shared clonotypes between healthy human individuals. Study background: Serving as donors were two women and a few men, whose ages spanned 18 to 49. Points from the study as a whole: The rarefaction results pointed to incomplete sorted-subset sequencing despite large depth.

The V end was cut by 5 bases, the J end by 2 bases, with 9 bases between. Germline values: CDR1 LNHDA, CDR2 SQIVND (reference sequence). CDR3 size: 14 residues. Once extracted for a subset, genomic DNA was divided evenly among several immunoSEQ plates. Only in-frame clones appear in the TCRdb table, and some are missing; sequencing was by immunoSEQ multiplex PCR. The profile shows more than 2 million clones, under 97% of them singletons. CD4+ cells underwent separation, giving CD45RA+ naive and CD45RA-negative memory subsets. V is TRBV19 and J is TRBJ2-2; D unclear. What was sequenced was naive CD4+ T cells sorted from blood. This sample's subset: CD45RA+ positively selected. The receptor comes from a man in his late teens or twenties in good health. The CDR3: CASSPPANTGELFF. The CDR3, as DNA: TGTGCCAGTAGTCCCCCAGCCAACACCGGGGAGCTGTTTTTT.